This section outlines one T cell receptor (beta chain) sequence together with its context. The data stem from a study of shared clonotypes between healthy human individuals. The V segment lost 6 bases and the J segment 2 bases; nucleotides outside the gene matches: 9. Germline V CDR1 and CDR2: MNHEY, SVGAGI. The CDR3 consists of 15 residues. Profiled with immunoSEQ multiplex PCR; TCRdb holds only in-frame clones, not every one. The sample consists of around 510,000 clones, 90% to 96% of them appearing once. J is TRBJ2-7 and V is TRBV6-5; 8 bases line up with TRBD2. The sample comprised naive CD4+ T cells sorted from blood. Subset indicated: CD45RA+ positively selected. This clonotype was sampled from a woman in her 30s in good health. The CDR3, as DNA: TGTGCCAGCAGAGCATCAGGGACTAGAACCTACGAGCAGTACTTC. Translating gives CASRASGTRTYEQYF.